The 8 T cell receptor beta chains below all came from one sample that was sequenced in a study of control samples from healthy donors and cancer patients. The repertoire was sequenced with immunoSEQ multiplex PCR; TCRdb's copy has only in-frame clones and lacks some. The sample lists roughly 400,000 clones; approximately 92% were seen once. The sequencing input was PBMCs. Receptors originate from a man aged 35 to 55 with head and neck cancer.

The V gene is TRBV18, the J gene TRBJ1-2; D gene unclear. Trimming removed 3 bases at V and 2 bases at J, with 10 bases between. The CDR3 runs to 14 residues. Germline assignment: CDR1 KGHSH and CDR2 LQKENI. The CDR3 spells CASSPLAENYGYTF. CDR3 DNA: TGTGCCAGCTCACCGTTAGCGGAGAACTATGGCTACACCTTC.

This chain links TRBV5-5 with TRBJ1-5; tentative D call: TRBD1 (5 bases). The CDR3 extends over 15 amino acids. Per germline, CDR1 SGHKS and CDR2 YYEKEE (reference sequence). V was pared by 5 bases and J by 3 bases, with 15 bases between. CDR3 nucleotides: TGTGCCAGCAGTTCTCTTACAGGCGACAATCAGCCCCAGCATTTT. Protein: CASSSLTGDNQPQHF.

The chain employs TRBV28 and TRBJ2-5; D gene unclear. This CDR3 comprises 13 residues. Germline V gives CDR1 MDHEN, CDR2 SYDVKM. V was trimmed by 1 base and J by 2 bases, leaving 5 bases between them. CDR3 sequence reads: CASSLSGQETQYF. The CDR3 DNA reads as TGTGCCAGCAGTTTATCAGGACAAGAGACCCAGTACTTC.

J is TRBJ1-1 and V is TRBV9, with D possibly being TRBD1 (5 bases). The V gene's germline CDR1 is SGDLS and CDR2 YYNGEE. V was trimmed by 4 bases and J by 6 bases, leaving 10 bases between them. CDR3 length equals 12 residues. CDR3 amino acids: CASSSQGSEAFF. CDR3 bases: TGTGCCAGCAGCTCTCAGGGATCTGAAGCTTTCTTT.

This clone was recorded a few times. The rearrangement uses TRBV5-1 and TRBJ1-5; TRBD1 aligns across 8 bases. The ends lost 5 bases at V and 1 base at J; junction bases unmatched: 5. This CDR3 comprises 15 residues. Germline V CDR1 and CDR2: SGHRS, YFSETQ. The CDR3 DNA is TGCGCCAGCAGTCCTACAGGGGGAAGCAATCAGCCCCAGCATTTT. As protein: CASSPTGGSNQPQHF.

This clone was recorded only once. This chain uses TRBV19 with TRBJ2-7; weak D call: TRBD1 (5 bases). Germline loops: CDR1 LNHDA, CDR2 SQIVND (reference sequence). V lost 5 bases and J lost 2, with 13 bases in between. The CDR3 runs 14 residues. This CDR3 reads CASSLLDSTYEQYF. In DNA form, the CDR3 reads TGTGCCAGTAGTCTCCTTGACAGTACCTACGAGCAGTACTTC. The full variable domain, its missing parts supplied by reference TRBV19 and TRBJ2-7, is DGGITQSPKYLFRKEGQNVTLSCEQNLNHDAMYWYRQDPGQGLRLIYYSQIVNDFQKGDIAEGYSVSREKKESFPLTVTSAQKNPTAFYLCASSLLDSTYEQYFGPGTRLTVT.

The V call is TRBV10-3, the J call TRBJ1-1; D unclear. The V gene's germline CDR1 is ENHRY and CDR2 SYGVKD. The CDR3 length is 13 residues. V was trimmed by 7 bases and J by 1 base, leaving 10 bases between them. CDR3 coding DNA: TGTGCCATCAACTTGGACCCGAACACTGAAGCTTTCTTT. Translation gives CAINLDPNTEAFF.

The rearrangement uses TRBV6-2 or TRBV6-3 and TRBJ1-5, with a possible D match to TRBD1 (5 bases). V was trimmed by 2 bases and J by 6 bases, leaving 11 bases between them. CDR3 length: 14 residues. Looked up from germline, CDR1 is MNHEY and CDR2 is SVGEGT. CDR3 DNA sequence: TGTGCCAGCAGTTACCGGGGGGTCGGTCAGCCCCAGCATTTT. The encoded protein is CASSYRGVGQPQHF.